These 3 T cell receptor beta chains were sequenced from one sample in a study of T cell repertoires in cytomegalovirus infection. One entry per CDR3 protein results from TCRdb running MiXCR on the reads. The sample records 350,000 to 550,000 distinct CDR3 sequences, approximately 31% being singletons. The sequenced sample consisted of PBMCs. The receptors were gathered from a human donor in good health (CMV status not recorded). Some clones in this sample may be carry-over from other donors' samples.

In regard to this clonotype: A much bigger clone sits one base away, suggesting this may be a read error. The chain carries TRBV11-2 and TRBJ1-1; tentatively, D is TRBD1 (6 bases). Germline CDR1 is SGHAT and CDR2 is FQNNGV. This CDR3 comprises 15 residues. CDR3 coding DNA: TGTTCCAGCAGCCCCTGGGGGGGGGCTGTCGCTGAAGCTTTCTTT. Its protein product is CSSSPWGGAVAEAFF. The full variable domain, rest sourced from reference TRBV11-2 and TRBJ1-1, is EAGVAQSPRYKIIEKRQSVAFWCNPISGHATLYWYQQILGQGPKLLIQFQNNGVVDDSQLPKDRFSAERLKGVDSTLKIQPAKLEDSAVYLCSSSPWGGAVAEAFFGQGTRLTVV.

This clonotype was recorded many times. This chain connects TRBV7-2 to TRBJ1-4; no firm D call. The CDR3 totals 13 residues. Trimming removed 3 bases at V and 7 bases at J, with 9 bases between. The V gene's germline CDR1 is SGHTA and CDR2 FQGNSA. The CDR3 loop is CASSFSRAEKLFF. The CDR3 region has the DNA TGTGCCAGCAGCTTCAGCCGGGCTGAAAAACTGTTTTTT.

This rearrangement joins TRBV12-3 or TRBV12-4 to TRBJ1-2; D is unclear. Trimming removed 11 bases at V and 6 bases at J, with 16 bases between. This CDR3 region has 12 residues. The DNA for the CDR3 is TGTGCCTCAGGCGGCGGCGGCGATGGCTACACCTTC. This encodes CASGGGGDGYTF.